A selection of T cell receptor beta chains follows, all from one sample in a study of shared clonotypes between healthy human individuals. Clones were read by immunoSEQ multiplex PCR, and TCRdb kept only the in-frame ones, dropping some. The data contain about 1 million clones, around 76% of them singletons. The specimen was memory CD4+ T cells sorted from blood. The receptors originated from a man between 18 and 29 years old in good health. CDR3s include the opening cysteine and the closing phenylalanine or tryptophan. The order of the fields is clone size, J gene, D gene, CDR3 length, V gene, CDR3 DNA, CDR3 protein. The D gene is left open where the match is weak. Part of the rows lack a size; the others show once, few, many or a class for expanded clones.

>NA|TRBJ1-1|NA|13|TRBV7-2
TGTGCCAGCGCCAGGGACCGAAACACTGAAGCTTTCTTT
CASARDRNTEAFF
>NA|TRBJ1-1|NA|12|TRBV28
TGTGCCAGCAGTTCAATGAACACTGAAGCTTTCTTT
CASSSMNTEAFF
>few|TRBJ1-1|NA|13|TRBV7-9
TGTGCCAGCAGCACCCGACAGAACACTGAAGCTTTCTTT
CASSTRQNTEAFF
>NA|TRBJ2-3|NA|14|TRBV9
TGTGCCAGCAGCGTAGAACTTCGGGGGGATACGCAGTATTTT
CASSVELRGDTQYF
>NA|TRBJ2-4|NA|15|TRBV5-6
TGTGCCAGCAGCTTTCGACTAGTCCTGATTAACATTCAGTACTTC
CASSFRLVLINIQYF
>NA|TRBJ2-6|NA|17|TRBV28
TGTGCCAGCAAAAAAACGACAGGAAGCTCTGGGGCCAACGTCCTGACTTTC
CASKKTTGSSGANVLTF
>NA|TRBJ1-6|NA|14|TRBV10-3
TGTGCCATCAGAACCCATGGGGAAAATTCACCCCTCCACTTT
CAIRTHGENSPLHF
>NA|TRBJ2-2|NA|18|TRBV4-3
TGCGCCAGCAGCTTGGGCCCCCCAGGGATGGGGAACACCGGGGAGCTGTTTTTT
CASSLGPPGMGNTGELFF
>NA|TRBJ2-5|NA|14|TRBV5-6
TGTGCCAGCAGCCTTCTAGGGACTGAAGAGACCCAGTACTTC
CASSLLGTEETQYF
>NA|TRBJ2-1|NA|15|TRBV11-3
TGTGCCAGCGCGAGGGGGCGGGGCCCCTACAATGAGCAGTTCTTC
CASARGRGPYNEQFF
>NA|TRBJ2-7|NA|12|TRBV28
TGTGCCAGCAGCCCCGACATCTACGAGCAGTACTTC
CASSPDIYEQYF
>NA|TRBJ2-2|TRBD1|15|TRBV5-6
TGTGCCAGCAGCGGTGACAGGGGGCGCACCGGGGAGCTGTTTTTT
CASSGDRGRTGELFF
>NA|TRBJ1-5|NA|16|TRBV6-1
TGTGCCAGCAGTGCTCTGGGACCCAAATCCAATCAGCCCCAGCATTTT
CASSALGPKSNQPQHF
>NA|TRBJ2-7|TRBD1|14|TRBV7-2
TGTGCCAGCAGCATTTGGACAGGGGCCTACGAGCAGTACTTC
CASSIWTGAYEQYF
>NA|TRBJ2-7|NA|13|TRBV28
TGTGCCAGCAGTCAACAGACAGGACGCGAGCAGTACTTC
CASSQQTGREQYF
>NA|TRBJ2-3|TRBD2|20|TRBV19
TGTGCCAGTAGTTCGCCGGCTAGCGGGCCCCTAAATCCGAGCACAGATACGCAGTATTTT
CASSSPASGPLNPSTDTQYF
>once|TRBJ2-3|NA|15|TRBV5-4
TGTGCCAGCAGCTTGGGGAGGGCAAGCACAGATACGCAGTATTTT
CASSLGRASTDTQYF
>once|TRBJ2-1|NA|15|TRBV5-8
TGTGCCAGCAGCCCGGCGGAGGGCCACTACAATGAGCAGTTCTTC
CASSPAEGHYNEQFF
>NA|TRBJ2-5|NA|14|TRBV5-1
TGCGCCAGCAGCTTGCTCGCGGGCCAAGAGACCCAGTACTTC
CASSLLAGQETQYF
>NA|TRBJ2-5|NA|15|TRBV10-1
TGCGCCAGCAGTGAGACACCGAACCTCCAAGAGACCCAGTACTTC
CASSETPNLQETQYF
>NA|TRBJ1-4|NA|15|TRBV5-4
TGTGCCAGCAGCCTAACGACAGGTTCTAATGAAAAACTGTTTTTT
CASSLTTGSNEKLFF
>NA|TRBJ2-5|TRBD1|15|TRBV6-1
TGTGCCAGCCAAACCCCCGGGACAGGAAGGGAGACCCAGTACTTC
CASQTPGTGRETQYF
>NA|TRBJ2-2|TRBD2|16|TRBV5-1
TGCGCCAGCAAGGAGACTAGCGGGAGTCTAACCGGGGAGCTGTTTTTT
CASKETSGSLTGELFF
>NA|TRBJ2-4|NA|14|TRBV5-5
TGTGCCAGCAGCCCCGTCCCAGCCAAAAACATTCAGTACTTC
CASSPVPAKNIQYF
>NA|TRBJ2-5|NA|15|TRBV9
TGTGCCAGCAGCGTATTTGAGGGGGGGCTAGTGACCCAGTACTTC
CASSVFEGGLVTQYF
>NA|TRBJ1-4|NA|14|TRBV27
TGTGCCAGCAGTTATCAGGGAACTAATGAAAAACTGTTTTTT
CASSYQGTNEKLFF
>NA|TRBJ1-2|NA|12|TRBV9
TGTGCCAGCAGCGTAGCGGGGTATGGCTACACCTTC
CASSVAGYGYTF
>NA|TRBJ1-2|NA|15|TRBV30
TGTGCCTGGAGAGACGCCCCTCGCGACGCTGATGGCTACACCTTC
CAWRDAPRDADGYTF
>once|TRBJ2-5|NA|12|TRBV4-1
TGCGCCAGCAGCCAACCACAAGAGACCCAGTACTTC
CASSQPQETQYF
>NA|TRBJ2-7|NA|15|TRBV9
TGTGCCAGCAGCGTAGGCGGACCCCCTGGAAGCGAGCAGTACTTC
CASSVGGPPGSEQYF
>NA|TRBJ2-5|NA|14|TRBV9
TGTGCCAGCAGCGTAGGGGTTTCCCAAGAGACCCAGTACTTC
CASSVGVSQETQYF
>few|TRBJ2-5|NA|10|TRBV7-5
TGTGCCGTGCCATGGGAGACCCAGTACTTC
CAVPWETQYF
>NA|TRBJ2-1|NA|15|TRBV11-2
TGTGCCAGCAGCGGGGTCGGGATCTCCTACAATGAGCAGTTCTTC
CASSGVGISYNEQFF
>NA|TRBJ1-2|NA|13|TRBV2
TGTGCCAGCAGTGCCGATGGGGTCGCTGGCTACACCTTC
CASSADGVAGYTF
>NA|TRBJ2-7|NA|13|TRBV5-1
TGCGCCAGCAGCTTGCAGGGGTTGGGGGAGCAGTACTTC
CASSLQGLGEQYF
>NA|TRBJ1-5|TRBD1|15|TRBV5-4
TGTGCCAGCAGCAATGCGGACAGGCTCAATCAGCCCCAGCATTTT
CASSNADRLNQPQHF
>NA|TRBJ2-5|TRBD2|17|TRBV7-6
TGTGCCAGCAGCTTAGAGACTAGCGGTATACCAAGGAAGACCCAGTACTTC
CASSLETSGIPRKTQYF
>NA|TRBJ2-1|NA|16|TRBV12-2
TGTGCAAGTCGCCCGTTTTGGGGACTAGCCCTCAATGAGCAGTTCTTC
CASRPFWGLALNEQFF
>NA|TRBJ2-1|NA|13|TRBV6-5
TGTGCCAGCAGGGGACATCTCTCCAATGAGCAGTTCTTC
CASRGHLSNEQFF
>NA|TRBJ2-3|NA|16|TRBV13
TGTGCCAGCAGCTTAGGCCGTAGGCCTCCCACAGATACGCAGTATTTT
CASSLGRRPPTDTQYF
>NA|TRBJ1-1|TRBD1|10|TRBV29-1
TGCAGCGCGGACAGGGGCGCAGCTTTCTTT
CSADRGAAFF
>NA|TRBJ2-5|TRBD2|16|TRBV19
TGTGCCAGTAGTAGGACTAGCGGGGGCCTCCAAGAGACCCAGTACTTC
CASSRTSGGLQETQYF
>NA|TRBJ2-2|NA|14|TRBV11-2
TGTGCCAGCAGCCACCCGGGGGTCACCGGGGAGCTGTTTTTT
CASSHPGVTGELFF
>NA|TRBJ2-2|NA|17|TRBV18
TGTGCCAGCTCACCACACCAGGGTAATTCGAACACCGGGGAGCTGTTTTTT
CASSPHQGNSNTGELFF
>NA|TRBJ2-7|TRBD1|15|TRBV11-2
TGTGCCAGCAGCCCGACAGGGTTCATGGTCCACGAGCAGTACTTC
CASSPTGFMVHEQYF
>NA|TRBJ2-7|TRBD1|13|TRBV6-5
TGTGCCAGCAGGGTACCCGGGACAGGTGAGCAGTACTTC
CASRVPGTGEQYF
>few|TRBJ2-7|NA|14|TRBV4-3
TGCGCCAGCAGCCAAGATAACGCGGTCTACGAGCAGTACTTC
CASSQDNAVYEQYF
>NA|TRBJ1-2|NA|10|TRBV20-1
TGCAGTGCTAGTCGGGATGGCTACACCTTC
CSASRDGYTF
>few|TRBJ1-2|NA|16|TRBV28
TGTGCCAGCAGGTCCGTGGGGTCCGGGACAACGGCGCGCTACACCTTC
CASRSVGSGTTARYTF
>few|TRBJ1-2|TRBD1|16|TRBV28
TGTGCCAGCAGTTGGGCCGGGACAGGGGGGAAATATGGCTACACCTTC
CASSWAGTGGKYGYTF
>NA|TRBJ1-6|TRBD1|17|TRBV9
TGTGCCAGCAGCAAAGGACAGGGCAGCTCCTATAATTCACCCCTCCACTTT
CASSKGQGSSYNSPLHF
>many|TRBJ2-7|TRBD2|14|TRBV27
TGTGCCAGCAGTTTAAGCGGGGCTGAGGGGTTGTGGTACTTC
CASSLSGAEGLWYF
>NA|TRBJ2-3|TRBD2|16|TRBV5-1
TGCGCCAGCAGCATCGAGGGAGCGGGAGGCGCAGATACGCAGTATTTT
CASSIEGAGGADTQYF
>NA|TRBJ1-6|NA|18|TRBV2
TGTGCCAGCAGTGTATTCGCTCCGTCGGGCTCCTATAATTCACCCCTCCACTTT
CASSVFAPSGSYNSPLHF
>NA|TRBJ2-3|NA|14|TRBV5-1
TGCGCCAGCAGCGACGGGGGAAGCACAGATACGCAGTATTTT
CASSDGGSTDTQYF
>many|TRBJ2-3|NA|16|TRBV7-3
TGTGCCAGCAGCTTAAGGGGCGGGGACAGCACAGATACGCAGTATTTT
CASSLRGGDSTDTQYF
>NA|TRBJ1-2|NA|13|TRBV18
TGTGCCAGCTCACCACAGGGGTTGGAGGGCTACACCTTC
CASSPQGLEGYTF
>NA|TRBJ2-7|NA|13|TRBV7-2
TGTGCCAGCAGCTTGGGGTGGCCCTACGAGCAGTACTTC
CASSLGWPYEQYF
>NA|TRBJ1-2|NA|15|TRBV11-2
TGTGCCAGCAGCTTAGGATTTACAGGGAACTATGGCTACACCTTC
CASSLGFTGNYGYTF